This TCR beta chain originates from a study of cytomegalovirus exposure and HLA in healthy donors. The PCR had 60 Vbeta and 13 Jbeta primers. The protocol was immunoSEQ multiplex PCR, while the TCRdb copy is restricted to in-frame clones and leaves out a portion. The sample consists of about 130,000 clones, roughly 80% of them appearing once. The study, taken as a whole, reports: A missense variant in DCLRE1C was later tied to TCR beta V- and J-gene trimming. Among TCR beta chains, those listed as cytomegalovirus-associated numbered over 150. Prior analysis indicated that the majority of TCR beta V segments exhibited productivity approximately 90% or approximately 30% of the time.

At sampling all donors were nominally healthy, likely with unrecorded immune exposures. Remarks on this clone: What it binds is not known.

This CDR3 comprises 13 residues. V dropped 6 bases and J dropped 0 bases, with 9 bases sitting between them. Germline CDR1 and CDR2: MNHEY and SVGAGI. Sequences were obtained from PBMCs. The chain couples TRBV6-5 to TRBJ2-7, with D maybe TRBD2 (6 bases). The origin of this receptor is a woman in her 40s in good health and CMV-seropositive. In DNA, the CDR3 is TGTGCCAGCAGCCTGACTAGCTCCTACGAGCAGTACTTC. Its protein is CASSLTSSYEQYF.